Given below is one T cell receptor (beta chain) in context. Its specificity is unknown. The data stem from a study of T cell repertoires in cytomegalovirus infection. Study-level information: HLA-C-restricted CMV epitopes, recently identified, and well-studied HLA-B-restricted ones were used by the study. An indication of both CMV infection and matching HLA type came from public TCR beta signatures. Study conclusions and caveats: Ex vivo, HLA-C-restricted CMV-specific TCR beta clonotypes prevailed over the rest of the response.

TCRdb reanalysed the reads using MiXCR and keeps one entry per CDR3 protein. In the table there are about 46,000 distinct CDR3 sequences, around 18% of which are singletons. The ends lost 7 bases at V and 1 base at J; junction bases unmatched: 9. CDR1 is DFQATT and CDR2 is SNEGSKA in the germline V gene (reference sequence). This CDR3 has 14 residues. The chain employs TRBV20-1 and TRBJ1-1, with 7 bases lining up with TRBD1. The clonotype originates from a human donor in good health (CMV status not recorded). Some clones in this sample may be carry-over from other donors' samples. This specimen was CD8+ T cells from cultured PBMCs, taken from culture after CMV antigen stimulation. CDR3 sequence (DNA): TGCAGTGTGCTACCGGGACAGAAGAACACTGAAGCTTTCTTT. Amino acid sequence: CSVLPGQKNTEAFF.